Following are 9 T cell receptor beta chains from one sample sequenced in a study of a mutant IDH1 vaccine in newly diagnosed glioma. Time point described: week 35, safety follow-up. All doses held 300 ug of mutant IDH1 20-mer peptide, with topical imiquimod. Antigen specificity for these receptors is unknown. Some clones are missing from TCRdb's copy, which holds only in-frame ones; the method was immunoSEQ multiplex PCR. The sample has approximately 50,000 clones; approximately 90% are singletons. Sample: PBMCs, taken from a glioma patient whose treatment included an IDH1 peptide vaccine. The receptors were sampled from a woman in her thirties or forties with glioma.

The chain uses TRBV18 and TRBJ2-7, with a tentative D call TRBD1 (5 bases). The CDR3 is made up of 15 amino acids. The germline V gene encodes CDR1 KGHSH and CDR2 LQKENI. Trimming pared 6 bases from V and 3 bases from J, leaving 18 bases between. The CDR3 sequence is CASSAFGQGLYEQYF. CDR3 DNA: TGTGCCAGCTCGGCTTTCGGGCAGGGCCTCTACGAGCAGTACTTC.

This sequence joins TRBV6-1 and TRBJ1-2; no reliable D call. The V and J ends lost 5 bases and 1 base respectively, with 8 bases between them. Germline V lookup: CDR1 MNHNS, CDR2 SASEGT. The CDR3 consists of 13 residues. The CDR3 region has the DNA TGTGCCAGCAGTCCCGGTCTTAACTATGGCTACACCTTC. It specifies CASSPGLNYGYTF.

This chain links TRBV6-1 with TRBJ2-7, with D unclear. CDR1 is MNHNS, CDR2 SASEGT, per germline. The CDR3 is made up of 14 amino acids. V was cut by 7 bases and J by 2 bases, with 15 bases left in between. In DNA form, the CDR3 reads TGTGCCAGCAATTTAAGGCACGGCCCCTACGAGCAGTACTTC. As protein: CASNLRHGPYEQYF.

The V gene is TRBV25-1, the J gene TRBJ1-2, with 12 bases that match TRBD1. Germline values: CDR1 MGHDK, CDR2 SYGVNS. The CDR3 runs 17 residues. V was pared by 1 base and J by 3 bases, with 6 bases of the junction left unmatched. The CDR3 here is CASSEWGQGARDYGYTF. In DNA form, the CDR3 reads TGTGCCAGCAGTGAATGGGGACAGGGGGCTCGTGACTATGGCTACACCTTC.

The rearrangement joins TRBV25-1 to TRBJ1-2; D not certain. V was trimmed by 2 bases and J by 5 bases, leaving 12 bases between them. This CDR3 has 14 residues. Germline V gene data show CDR1 as MGHDK and CDR2 as SYGVNS. For the CDR3, the DNA is TGTGCCAGCAGTGAAGCCCCAGGAGTGTATGGCTACACCTTC. Translation gives CASSEAPGVYGYTF.

The chain combines TRBV7-2 with TRBJ2-5; no firm D call. Germline lookup yields CDR1 SGHTA and CDR2 FQGNSA. Trimming removed 1 base from V and 0 bases from J, with 6 bases in between. CDR3 size: 14 residues. The chain's CDR3 is CASSLGRYQETQYF. CDR3 DNA sequence: TGTGCCAGCAGCTTAGGCAGATACCAAGAGACCCAGTACTTC.

This chain joins TRBV5-1 and TRBJ2-1; 9 positions agree with TRBD1. V was clipped by 4 bases and J by 3 bases; unmatched bases: 5. The CDR3 consists of 15 residues. Per germline, CDR1 SGHRS and CDR2 YFSETQ. The CDR3 sequence: CASSQDRGYYNEQFF. CDR3 sequence (DNA): TGCGCCAGCAGCCAGGACAGGGGATACTACAATGAGCAGTTCTTC.

The V and J genes are TRBV7-6 and TRBJ1-1; D ambiguous. The CDR3 contains 13 residues. Trimming shortened V by 9 bases and J by 0 bases, and 11 bases separated the two germline ends. Germline V gene lookup returns CDR1 SGHVS and CDR2 FNYEAQ. Written as DNA, the CDR3 is TGTGCCAGTTCGCGAGTAGTGAACACTGAAGCTTTCTTT. This translates into CASSRVVNTEAFF.

This chain links TRBV5-5 with TRBJ2-7, with a tentative D call TRBD1 (6 bases). The germline V and J ends were trimmed by 0 bases and 6 bases, with 16 bases remaining between them. The CDR3 extends over 15 amino acids. CDR1 is SGHKS and CDR2 is YYEKEE in the germline V gene (reference sequence). The DNA of the CDR3 is TGTGCCAGCAGCTTGGTTTCCCTACAAGGGGGCGAGCAGTACTTC. This gives the protein CASSLVSLQGGEQYF.